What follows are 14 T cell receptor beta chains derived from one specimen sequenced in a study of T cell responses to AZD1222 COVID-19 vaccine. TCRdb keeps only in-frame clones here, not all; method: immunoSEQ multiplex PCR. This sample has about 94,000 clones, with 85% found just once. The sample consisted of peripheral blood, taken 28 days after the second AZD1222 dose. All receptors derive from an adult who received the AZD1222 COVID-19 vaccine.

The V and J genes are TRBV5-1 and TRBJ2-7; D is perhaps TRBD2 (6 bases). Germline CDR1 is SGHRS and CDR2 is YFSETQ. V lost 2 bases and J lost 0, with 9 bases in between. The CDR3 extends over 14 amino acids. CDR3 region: CASSFGGYSYEQYF. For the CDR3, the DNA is TGCGCCAGCAGCTTCGGGGGATACTCCTACGAGCAGTACTTC.

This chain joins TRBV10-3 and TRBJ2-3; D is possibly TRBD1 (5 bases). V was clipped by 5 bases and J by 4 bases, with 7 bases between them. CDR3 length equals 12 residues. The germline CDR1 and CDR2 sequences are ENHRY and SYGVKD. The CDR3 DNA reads TGTGCCATCAGTCAGGGCGCAGATACGCAGTATTTT. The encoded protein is CAISQGADTQYF.

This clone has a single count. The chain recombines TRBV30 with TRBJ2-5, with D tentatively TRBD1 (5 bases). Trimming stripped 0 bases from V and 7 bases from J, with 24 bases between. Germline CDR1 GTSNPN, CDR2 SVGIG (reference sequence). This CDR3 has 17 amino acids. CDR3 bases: TGTGCCTGGAGTGTAAGGTCCGGGCTAAGCCCCCAGGGGACCCAGTACTTC. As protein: CAWSVRSGLSPQGTQYF.

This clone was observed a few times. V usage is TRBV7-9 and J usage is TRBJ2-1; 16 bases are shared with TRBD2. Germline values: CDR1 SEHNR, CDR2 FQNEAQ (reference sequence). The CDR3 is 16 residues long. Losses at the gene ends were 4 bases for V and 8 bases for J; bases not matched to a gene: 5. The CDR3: CASSSGTSGRAHEQFF. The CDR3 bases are TGTGCCAGCAGCTCCGGGACTAGCGGGAGGGCCCATGAGCAGTTCTTC. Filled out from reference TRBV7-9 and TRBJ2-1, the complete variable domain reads DTGVSQNPRHKITKRGQNVTFRCDPISEHNRLYWYRQTLGQGPEFLTYFQNEAQLEKSRLLSDRFSAERPKGSFSTLEIQRTEQGDSAMYLCASSSGTSGRAHEQFFGPGTRLTVL.

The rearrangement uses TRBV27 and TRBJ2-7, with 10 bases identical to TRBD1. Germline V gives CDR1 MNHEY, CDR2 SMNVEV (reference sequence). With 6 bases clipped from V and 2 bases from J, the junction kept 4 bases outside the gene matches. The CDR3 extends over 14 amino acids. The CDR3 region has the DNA TGTGCCAGCAGCCCGGGACAGGGGCCCTACGAGCAGTACTTC. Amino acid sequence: CASSPGQGPYEQYF.

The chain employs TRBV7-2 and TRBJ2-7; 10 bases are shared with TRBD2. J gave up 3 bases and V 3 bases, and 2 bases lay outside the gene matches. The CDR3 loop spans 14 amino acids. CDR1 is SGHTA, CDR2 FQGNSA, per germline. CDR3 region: CASSLASGSYEQYF. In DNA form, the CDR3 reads TGTGCCAGCAGCTTGGCTAGCGGGAGCTACGAGCAGTACTTC.

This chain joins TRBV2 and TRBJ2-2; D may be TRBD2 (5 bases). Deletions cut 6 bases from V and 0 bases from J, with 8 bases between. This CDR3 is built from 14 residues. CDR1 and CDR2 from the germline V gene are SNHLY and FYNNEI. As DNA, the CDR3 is TGTGCCAGCAGGGACTTCTCGAACACCGGGGAGCTGTTTTTT. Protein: CASRDFSNTGELFF.

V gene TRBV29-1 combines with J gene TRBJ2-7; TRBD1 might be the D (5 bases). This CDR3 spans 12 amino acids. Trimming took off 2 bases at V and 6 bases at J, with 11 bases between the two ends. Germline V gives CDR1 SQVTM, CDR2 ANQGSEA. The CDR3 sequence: CSVEFWGGEQYF. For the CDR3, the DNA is TGCAGCGTTGAATTCTGGGGCGGCGAGCAGTACTTC.

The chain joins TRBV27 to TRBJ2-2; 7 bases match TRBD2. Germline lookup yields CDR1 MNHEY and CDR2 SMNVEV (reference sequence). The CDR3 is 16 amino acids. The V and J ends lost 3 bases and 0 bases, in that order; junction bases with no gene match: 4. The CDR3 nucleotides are TGTGCCAGCAGTTTGGTTGCGGGGGCGAACACCGGGGAGCTGTTTTTT. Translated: CASSLVAGANTGELFF.

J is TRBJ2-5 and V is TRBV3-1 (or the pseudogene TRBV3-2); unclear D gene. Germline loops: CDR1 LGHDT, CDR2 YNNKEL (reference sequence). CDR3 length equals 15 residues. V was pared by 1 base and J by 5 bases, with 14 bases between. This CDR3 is CASSQGAPPGETQYF. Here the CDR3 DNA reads TGTGCCAGCAGCCAAGGGGCGCCGCCCGGGGAGACCCAGTACTTC.

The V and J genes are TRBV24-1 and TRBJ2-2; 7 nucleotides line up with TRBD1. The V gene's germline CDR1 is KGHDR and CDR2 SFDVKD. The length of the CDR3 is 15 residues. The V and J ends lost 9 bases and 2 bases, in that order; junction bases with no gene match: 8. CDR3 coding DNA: TGTGCCACCGGACTCCGGGACAGTAACACCGGGGAGCTGTTTTTT. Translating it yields CATGLRDSNTGELFF.

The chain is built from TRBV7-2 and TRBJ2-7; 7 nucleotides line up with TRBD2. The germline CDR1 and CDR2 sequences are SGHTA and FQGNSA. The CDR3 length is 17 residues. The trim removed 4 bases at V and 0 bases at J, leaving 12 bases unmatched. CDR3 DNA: TGTGCCAGCAGCTCAGGGCGGTCCAGCGGGAACTCCTACGAGCAGTACTTC. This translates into CASSSGRSSGNSYEQYF.

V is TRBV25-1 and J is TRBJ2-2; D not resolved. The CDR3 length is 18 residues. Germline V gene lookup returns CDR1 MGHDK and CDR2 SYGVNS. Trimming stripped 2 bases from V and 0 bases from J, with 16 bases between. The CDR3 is CASSERVSSAANTGELFF. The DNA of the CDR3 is TGTGCCAGCAGTGAACGGGTGTCGAGCGCCGCGAACACCGGGGAGCTGTTTTTT.

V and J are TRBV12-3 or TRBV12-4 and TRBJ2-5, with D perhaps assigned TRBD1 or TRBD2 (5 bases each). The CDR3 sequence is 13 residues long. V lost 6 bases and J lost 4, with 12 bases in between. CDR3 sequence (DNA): TGTGCCAGCAGCCCTGGGGCGGGAGAGACCCAGTACTTC. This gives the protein CASSPGAGETQYF.